The 26 T cell receptor beta chains given below trace back to one sample, sequenced in a study of cytomegalovirus exposure and HLA in healthy donors. Use of 60 Vbeta and 13 Jbeta primers characterized the PCR. Produced via immunoSEQ multiplex PCR; TCRdb's table is partial and in-frame only. The sample records tens of thousands of clones, more than 70% being singletons. Sequenced material: PBMCs. The source is a middle-aged woman in good health and CMV-seropositive.

This chain uses TRBV5-8 with TRBJ2-5, with 7 bases matching TRBD1. CDR3 length equals 15 residues. Germline values: CDR1 SGHTS, CDR2 YDEGEE. Trimming took 4 bases from V and 5 from J; bases not matched to a gene: 11. The CDR3 nucleotides read TGTGCCAGCAGCGTGAGAGGGGGCCGGCTGGAGACCCAGTACTTC. Residues: CASSVRGGRLETQYF.

The chain joins TRBV5-1 to TRBJ2-1, with 8 bases matching TRBD1. Unmatched junction bases numbered 21, after V lost 4 bases and J lost 3 bases. Germline-derived CDR1 and CDR2 are SGHRS and YFSETQ. The CDR3 has 20 residues. DNA of the CDR3: TGCGCCAGCAGCCCCACGGCAGGGGGCCAACCTTTGGCCTACTACAATGAGCAGTTCTTC. Translating it yields CASSPTAGGQPLAYYNEQFF.

The table lists this clone with a few counts. The chain links TRBV6-5 to TRBJ1-2, with a possible D match to TRBD1 (5 bases). Trimming took off 3 bases at V and 4 bases at J, with 15 bases between the two ends. The germline CDR1 and CDR2 sequences are MNHEY and SVGAGI. CDR3 length equals 15 residues. The CDR3 nucleotides are TGTGCCAGCAGTTATGAGCCCCAGGGTCTCTATGGCTACACCTTC. Amino acid sequence: CASSYEPQGLYGYTF.

V usage is TRBV11-3 and J usage is TRBJ1-4; no clear D gene. V lost 5 bases, J lost 10 bases, and 11 bases lay in between. The CDR3 is made up of 12 amino acids. Per germline, CDR1 SGHNT and CDR2 YENEEA. CDR3 residues: CASSRSRGKLFF. CDR3 DNA: TGTGCCAGCAGCCGCTCAAGAGGAAAACTGTTTTTT.

This sequence joins TRBV7-6 and TRBJ1-6; the match to TRBD1 covers 12 bases. Unmatched junction bases numbered 6, after V lost 5 bases and J lost 7 bases. The CDR3 length is 16 residues. CDR1 is SGHVS, CDR2 FNYEAQ, per germline. CDR3 loop: CASSRIGTGGNSPLHF. CDR3 nucleotide sequence: TGTGCCAGCAGCCGCATCGGGACAGGGGGCAATTCACCCCTCCACTTT.

The genes are TRBV2 and TRBJ1-4; D might be TRBD1 (6 bases). This CDR3 contains 14 residues. Per germline, CDR1 SNHLY and CDR2 FYNNEI. The ends were cut back, 5 bases at V and 5 bases at J, with 12 bases in the middle. In DNA, the CDR3 is TGTGCCAGCAGTTACAGGGTAGGAAATGAAAAACTGTTTTTT. Its translation: CASSYRVGNEKLFF.

The chain uses TRBV5-8 and TRBJ2-1; TRBD1 agrees at 7 bases. CDR3 length: 15 residues. Germline lookup yields CDR1 SGHTS and CDR2 YDEGEE. The junction had 5 bases not matched to a gene; V was cut back by 4 bases and J by 1 base. CDR3 coding DNA: TGTGCCAGCAGCAAAGGGGGCCCTTCCTACAATGAGCAGTTCTTC. Amino acids: CASSKGGPSYNEQFF.

This clone was detected once. J is TRBJ2-5 and V is TRBV2; 11 bases match TRBD1. The V and J ends lost 3 bases and 7 bases, in that order; junction bases with no gene match: 1. CDR3 size: 13 residues. Germline V gene lookup returns CDR1 SNHLY and CDR2 FYNNEI. Here the CDR3 reads CASSEGQGGTQYF. The CDR3 nucleotides read TGTGCCAGCAGTGAGGGACAGGGGGGGACCCAGTACTTC.

This chain links TRBV28 with TRBJ1-1, with 8 bases lining up with TRBD1. Germline CDR1 reads MDHEN; CDR2 reads SYDVKM. This CDR3 is 14 amino acids long. V trimming: 7 bases; J trimming: 5 bases; junction bases outside the gene matches: 9. CDR3: CASTPGGDATEAFF. DNA of the CDR3: TGTGCCAGCACCCCAGGGGGCGATGCTACTGAAGCTTTCTTT.

The V gene is TRBV5-4, the J gene TRBJ2-1; 11 positions agree with TRBD1. The length of the CDR3 is 17 residues. CDR1 is SGHNT and CDR2 is YYREEE in the germline V gene (reference sequence). The junction had 10 bases not matched to a gene; V was cut back by 4 bases and J by 4 bases. CDR3 sequence (DNA): TGTGCCAGCAGCCCATTCGCCGGACAGGGGGCGTACAATGAGCAGTTCTTC. Translating it yields CASSPFAGQGAYNEQFF.

The chain has TRBV14 and TRBJ2-7; 9 bases agree with TRBD1. Germline V gives CDR1 SGHDN, CDR2 FVKESK. The CDR3 runs to 17 residues. Trimming at V came to 4 bases and at J to 5 bases, leaving 15 bases not matched to a gene. This chain's CDR3 is CASSPTAGTGWVHEQYF. As DNA, the CDR3 is TGTGCCAGCAGCCCCACGGCAGGGACAGGGTGGGTGCACGAGCAGTACTTC.

The chain joins TRBV6-1 to TRBJ2-1, with D possibly matching TRBD2 (5 bases). The CDR3 is 14 residues long. Trimming took off 1 base at V and 5 bases at J, with 9 bases between the two ends. Germline assignment: CDR1 MNHNS and CDR2 SASEGT. The CDR3 DNA follows: TGTGCCAGCAGTGAAGGGTTTAGCGACAATGAGCAGTTCTTC. The encoded protein is CASSEGFSDNEQFF.

This clone has a handful of counts. The chain joins TRBV5-6 to TRBJ2-1; the D gene is possibly TRBD1 (6 bases). CDR1 and CDR2 (germline): SGHDT, YYEEEE. Trimming took 3 bases from V and 5 from J, leaving 9 bases between them. CDR3 length: 13 residues. The CDR3 DNA reads TGTGCCAGCAGCTCACAGGGTGACAATGAGCAGTTCTTC. Encoded protein: CASSSQGDNEQFF.

This rearrangement joins TRBV5-4 to TRBJ2-3, with TRBD1 identical over 9 bases. CDR1 is SGHNT, CDR2 YYREEE, per germline (reference sequence). This CDR3 is built from 15 residues. With V trimmed by 2 bases and J by 5 bases, 6 bases remained unmatched. In DNA, the CDR3 is TGTGCCAGCAGCTTTGGGACAGGGTTAGGAGATACGCAGTATTTT. It translates to CASSFGTGLGDTQYF.

J is TRBJ2-2 and V is TRBV11-2; 8 nucleotides align to TRBD2. The CDR3 contains 15 residues. V was pared by 0 bases and J by 3 bases, with 0 bases of the junction left unmatched. Germline loops: CDR1 SGHAT, CDR2 FQNNGV. The CDR3 DNA follows: TGTGCCAGCAGCTTAGACGGGGGGGACACCGGGGAGCTGTTTTTT. This sequence encodes CASSLDGGDTGELFF.

The chain recombines TRBV9 with TRBJ2-5; perhaps TRBD2 as D (5 bases). The CDR3 length is 14 residues. V gave up 2 bases and J gave up 5 bases, with 13 bases separating them. CDR1 and CDR2 from the germline V gene are SGDLS and YYNGEE. The CDR3 reads CASSVDLTRETQYF. The CDR3 DNA sequence: TGTGCCAGCAGCGTGGACTTAACCCGGGAGACCCAGTACTTC.

There are a few counts of this clone. The V call is TRBV15, the J call TRBJ2-3, with TRBD2 identical over 8 bases. The CDR3 length is 18 residues. Germline V gene sequence: CDR1 LNHNV, CDR2 YYDKDF (reference sequence). With 0 bases clipped from V and 6 bases from J, the junction kept 14 bases outside the gene matches. In nucleotides, the CDR3 is TGTGCCACCAGCAGAGACCCGAGCGGGGGCTTTTTAAGGGATACGCAGTATTTT. This gives the protein CATSRDPSGGFLRDTQYF. Full variable domain (outside the CDR3, taken from reference TRBV15 and TRBJ2-3): DAMVIQNPRYQVTQFGKPVTLSCSQTLNHNVMYWYQQKSSQAPKLLFHYYDKDFNNEADTPDNFQSRRPNTSFCFLDIRSPGLGDTAMYLCATSRDPSGGFLRDTQYFGPGTRLTVL.

The V call is TRBV5-6, the J call TRBJ1-1, with D unresolved. Looked up from germline, CDR1 is SGHDT and CDR2 is YYEEEE. The CDR3 has 14 amino acids. V was clipped by 1 base and J by 4 bases, with 11 bases between them. The CDR3 nucleotides are TGTGCCAGCAGCTTGAGAGGGCAAGGCACTGAAGCTTTCTTT. Its translation is CASSLRGQGTEAFF.

The sample holds one count of this clone. This chain joins TRBV2 and TRBJ2-7; D is unresolved. Deletions cut 7 bases from V and 3 bases from J, with 10 bases between. Germline CDR1 SNHLY, CDR2 FYNNEI. CDR3 length: 12 amino acids. CDR3 DNA sequence: TGTGCCAGCACCCTGGCAGACTACGAGCAGTACTTC. Protein product: CASTLADYEQYF. The entire variable domain, with the rest obtained from reference TRBV2 and TRBJ2-7, is as follows: EPEVTQTPSHQVTQMGQEVILRCVPISNHLYFYWYRQILGQKVEFLVSFYNNEISEKSEIFDDQFSVERPDGSNFTLKIRSTKLEDSAMYFCASTLADYEQYFGPGTRLTVT.

J is TRBJ2-1 and V is TRBV11-3; 10 nucleotides match TRBD2. This CDR3 comprises 16 residues. V lost 2 bases to trimming and J lost 6 bases; unmatched junction nucleotides: 7. CDR1 and CDR2 from the germline V gene are SGHNT and YENEEA. The CDR3 region is CASSLSGTSDANEQFF. In DNA, the CDR3 is TGTGCCAGCAGCTTATCCGGGACTAGCGACGCCAATGAGCAGTTCTTC.

The chain joins TRBV19 to TRBJ1-4; TRBD1 matches 7 bases. CDR3 length: 14 amino acids. Looked up from germline, CDR1 is LNHDA and CDR2 is SQIVND (reference sequence). V dropped 3 bases and J dropped 3; count of bases not matched to a gene: 1. CDR3 bases: TGTGCCAGTAGTATGGGACAGCCTAATGAAAAACTGTTTTTT. Protein product: CASSMGQPNEKLFF.

This chain joins TRBV5-6 and TRBJ1-2; 11 nucleotides agree with TRBD1. The CDR3 is made up of 17 amino acids. V trimming: 3 bases; J trimming: 3 bases; junction bases outside the gene matches: 10. Germline CDR1 is SGHDT and CDR2 is YYEEEE. The CDR3 loop is CASSSGTGGNRYYGYTF. The CDR3 DNA reads as TGTGCCAGCAGCTCTGGGACAGGGGGGAATCGCTACTATGGCTACACCTTC.

The V call is TRBV7-3, the J call TRBJ2-5; D is undetermined. V was clipped by 2 bases and J by 5 bases, with 9 bases between them. The CDR3 spans 13 residues. CDR1 and CDR2 (germline): SGHTA, FQGTGA. The CDR3 DNA sequence: TGTGCCAGCAGCTTAGAAAGCATGGAGACCCAGTACTTC. Translated: CASSLESMETQYF. Full variable domain (missing parts from reference TRBV7-3 and TRBJ2-5): GAGVSQTPSNKVTEKGKYVELRCDPISGHTALYWYRQSLGQGPEFLIYFQGTGAADDSGLPNDRFFAVRPEGSVSTLKIQRTERGDSAVYLCASSLESMETQYFGPGTRLLVL.

The chain uses TRBV29-1 and TRBJ2-5, with D possibly being TRBD1 (6 bases). The CDR3 is 14 residues long. Deletions cut 4 bases from V and 4 bases from J, with 16 bases between. The germline gives CDR1 SQVTM, CDR2 ANQGSEA. The CDR3 DNA follows: TGCAGCGTTGGGAGGAGTCAGGGGTTAGAGACCCAGTACTTC. Residues: CSVGRSQGLETQYF.

In this sample, this clone turned up a few times. J is TRBJ1-1 and V is TRBV30; D possibly corresponds to TRBD1 (6 bases). V gave up 3 bases and J gave up 0 bases, with 14 bases separating them. CDR1 is GTSNPN, CDR2 SVGIG, per germline (reference sequence). The CDR3 length is 15 residues. The CDR3 sequence: CAWSGTRGMNTEAFF. In nucleotides, the CDR3 is TGTGCCTGGAGCGGAACCAGGGGCATGAACACTGAAGCTTTCTTT.

The J gene is TRBJ2-5, the V gene TRBV5-4; TRBD2 might be the D (6 bases). Trimming stripped 6 bases from V and 5 bases from J, with 17 bases between. There are 14 residues in the CDR3. Looked up from germline, CDR1 is SGHNT and CDR2 is YYREEE (reference sequence). CDR3 DNA: TGTGCCAGCAATGTGGGGGGTAATGGGGAGACCCAGTACTTC. This codes for CASNVGGNGETQYF.